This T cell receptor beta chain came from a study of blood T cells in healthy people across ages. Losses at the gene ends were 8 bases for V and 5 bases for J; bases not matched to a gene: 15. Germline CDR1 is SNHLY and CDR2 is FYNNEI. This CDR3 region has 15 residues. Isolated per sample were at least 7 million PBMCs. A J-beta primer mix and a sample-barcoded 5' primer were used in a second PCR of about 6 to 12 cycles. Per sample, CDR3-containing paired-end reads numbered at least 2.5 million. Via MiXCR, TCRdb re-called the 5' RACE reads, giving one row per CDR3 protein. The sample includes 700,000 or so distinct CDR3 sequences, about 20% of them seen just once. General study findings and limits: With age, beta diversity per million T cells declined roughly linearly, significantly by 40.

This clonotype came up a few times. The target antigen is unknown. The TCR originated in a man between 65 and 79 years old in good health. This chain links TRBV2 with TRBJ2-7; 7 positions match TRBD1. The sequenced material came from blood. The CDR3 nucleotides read TGTGCCAGCTCGTTTGAGAACAGGGGTTTCGACGAGCAGTACTTC. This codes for CASSFENRGFDEQYF.